This is a list of T cell receptor beta chains from one sample in a study of blood T cells in healthy people across ages. MiXCR, applied by TCRdb to the 5' RACE reads, yields one record per CDR3 protein. The table records 700,000 to 850,000 distinct CDR3 sequences, about 34% of them present only once. Sequenced material: blood. These receptors came from a man aged 18 to 29 in good health. CDR3s include the opening cysteine and the closing phenylalanine or tryptophan. The D gene is left open where the match is weak. Some rows mark clone size as missing; the rest say once, few, many or name a class of expanded clone.

>.|TRBJ2-3|TRBV7-2|.
CASRIPSTDTQYF
TGTGCCAGCAGGATCCCTAGCACCGATACGCAGTATTTT
>.|TRBJ2-3|TRBV15|.
CATSTPNTDTQYF
TGTGCCACCAGCACCCCGAACACAGATACGCAGTATTTT
>.|TRBJ1-1|TRBV3-1|few
CASSQGVEAFF
TGTGCCAGCAGCCAAGGCGTTGAAGCTTTCTTT
>.|TRBJ2-3|TRBV12-3/TRBV12-4|.
CASSRAGPSADAQYF
TGTGCCAGCAGCCGGGCAGGTCCAAGCGCAGATGCGCAGTATTTT
>.|TRBJ2-1|TRBV5-6|few
CASSLLGPPPDNEQFF
TGTGCCAGCAGCTTGTTAGGCCCACCACCTGACAATGAGCAGTTCTTC
>.|TRBJ2-1|TRBV7-8|few
CASSFSLATNNEQFF
TGTGCCAGCAGCTTCTCCCTCGCAACTAACAATGAGCAGTTCTTC
>TRBD1|TRBJ2-2|TRBV7-2|.
CASSLGTGLGGELFF
TGTGCCAGCAGCTTGGGGACAGGCCTGGGCGGGGAGCTGTTTTTT
>TRBD2|TRBJ2-1|TRBV20-1|.
CSAHSGGPYNEQFF
TGCAGTGCTCATTCGGGGGGGCCCTACAATGAGCAGTTCTTC
>.|TRBJ1-1|TRBV15|.
CATSRGTEAFF
TGTGCCACCAGCAGAGGAACTGAAGCTTTCTTT
>TRBD1|TRBJ1-1|TRBV15|few
CATSSAGTDEAFF
TGTGCCACCAGCAGCGCGGGGACAGATGAAGCTTTCTTT
>.|TRBJ2-5|TRBV12-5|few
CASGLVRNEQRETQYF
TGTGCTAGTGGTTTGGTACGCAATGAACAGAGGGAGACCCAGTACTTC
>.|TRBJ2-3|TRBV20-1|.
CSARDLQGAPYLTSTDTQYF
TGCAGTGCTAGAGATCTTCAAGGGGCGCCTTACCTTACTAGCACAGATACGCAGTATTTT
>.|TRBJ1-2|TRBV28|few
CASKLDSANYGYTF
TGTGCCAGCAAGCTGGACTCAGCTAACTATGGCTACACCTTC
>.|TRBJ2-3|TRBV24-1|few
CATSDGGRDTQYF
TGTGCCACCAGTGATGGGGGGAGAGATACGCAGTATTTT
>TRBD1|TRBJ1-6|TRBV6-1|few
CASSQPPGQGNYNSPLHF
TGTGCCAGCAGCCAACCCCCGGGACAGGGAAACTATAATTCACCCCTCCACTTT
>.|TRBJ1-1|TRBV20-1|few
CSARAPGPNTEAFF
TGCAGTGCTAGAGCTCCAGGACCGAACACTGAAGCTTTCTTT
>.|TRBJ1-1|TRBV18|.
CASSADLNTEAFF
TGTGCCAGCTCAGCGGACTTGAACACTGAAGCTTTCTTT
>.|TRBJ2-4|TRBV12-3/TRBV12-4|many
CASSFAFLAKNIQYF
TGTGCCAGCAGTTTTGCCTTTTTAGCCAAAAACATTCAGTACTTC
>.|TRBJ1-1|TRBV5-6|.
CASSLFTPNTEAFF
TGTGCCAGCAGCTTGTTCACTCCGAACACTGAAGCTTTCTTT
>.|TRBJ2-7|TRBV3-1|once
CGSSRTRDSYEQYF
TGTGGCAGCAGCAGAACCAGGGACTCCTACGAGCAGTACTTC
>TRBD2|TRBJ2-5|TRBV27|.
CASRPSGLAVHETQYF
TGTGCCAGCAGGCCATCCGGACTAGCGGTTCATGAGACCCAGTACTTC
>.|TRBJ2-7|TRBV9|few
CASSVGMGGAYEQYF
TGTGCCAGCAGCGTGGGTATGGGGGGTGCGTACGAGCAGTACTTC
>TRBD2|TRBJ2-7|TRBV7-2|many
CASSWGGSYEQYF
TGTGCCAGCAGCTGGGGGGGGAGTTACGAGCAGTACTTC
>TRBD2|TRBJ2-6|TRBV5-1|.
CASSRGLAGISGANVLTF
TGCGCCAGCAGCAGGGGACTAGCGGGAATCTCTGGGGCCAACGTCCTGACTTTC
>.|TRBJ1-1|TRBV29-1|few
CSVTETNTEAFF
TGCAGCGTGACAGAGACCAACACTGAAGCTTTCTTT
>TRBD1|TRBJ1-4|TRBV4-1|.
CASSQDWAGGNEKLFF
TGCGCCAGCAGCCAAGATTGGGCAGGGGGTAACGAAAAACTGTTTTTT
>.|TRBJ2-7|TRBV6-2/TRBV6-3|few
CASSYTGRGSSGSYNEQYF
TGTGCCAGCAGTTATACGGGGAGGGGGTCTAGCGGTTCCTACAATGAGCAGTACTTC
>TRBD1|TRBJ2-3|TRBV29-1|.
CSGGAGGQDTQYF
TGCAGCGGGGGAGCAGGGGGACAAGATACGCAGTATTTT
>.|TRBJ1-2|TRBV28|.
CASSLSGSRSNYGYTF
TGTGCCAGCAGTTTATCCGGGAGCAGGAGCAACTATGGCTACACCTTC
>TRBD2|TRBJ2-5|TRBV4-2|few
CASSQKLAATQETQYF
TGTGCCAGCAGCCAAAAACTAGCGGCAACCCAAGAGACCCAGTACTTC
>.|TRBJ1-1|TRBV7-2|.
CASSVEVGPEAFF
TGTGCCAGCAGCGTAGAGGTGGGCCCTGAAGCTTTCTTT
>TRBD1|TRBJ2-3|TRBV19|.
CASSIAPDRGLPDTQYF
TGTGCCAGTAGTATAGCCCCGGACAGGGGGTTACCAGATACGCAGTATTTT
>.|TRBJ1-2|TRBV4-3|.
CASSQEYSGGTIYGYTF
TGCGCCAGCAGCCAAGAATATTCGGGAGGAACAATCTATGGCTACACCTTC
>TRBD1|TRBJ2-1|TRBV7-9|few
CASSLEVGTGYNEQFF
TGTGCCAGCAGCTTAGAGGTAGGGACAGGCTACAATGAGCAGTTCTTC
>TRBD1|TRBJ2-1|TRBV5-1|.
CASSRGQGINNEQFF
TGCGCCAGCAGCCGCGGACAGGGGATTAACAATGAGCAGTTCTTC
>TRBD2|TRBJ2-5|TRBV5-1|few
CASWASGEYQETQYF
TGCGCCAGCTGGGCTAGCGGGGAATACCAAGAGACCCAGTACTTC
>.|TRBJ2-7|TRBV7-8|.
CASFGLRNEQYF
TGTGCCAGCTTCGGACTTCGTAATGAGCAGTACTTC
>TRBD1|TRBJ2-7|TRBV6-2/TRBV6-3|.
CASSYPMGQGFYEQYF
TGTGCCAGCAGTTACCCAATGGGACAGGGGTTCTACGAGCAGTACTTC
>.|TRBJ2-1|TRBV27|many
CASKIQPNSYNEQFF
TGTGCCAGCAAGATACAGCCCAACTCCTACAATGAGCAGTTCTTC
>.|TRBJ2-7|TRBV12-3/TRBV12-4|many
CASSLDSRAEQYF
TGTGCCAGCAGTTTGGACAGTAGGGCCGAGCAGTACTTC
>TRBD2|TRBJ2-1|TRBV10-3|many
CAIMSGGAYNEQFF
TGTGCCATCATGTCCGGGGGGGCTTACAATGAGCAGTTCTTC
>.|TRBJ2-1|TRBV7-9|few
CASSPRMGAEQFF
TGTGCCAGCAGCCCTAGGATGGGGGCAGAGCAGTTCTTC
>.|TRBJ1-2|TRBV27|few
CASSPGGGHGYGYTF
TGTGCCAGCAGTCCCGGCGGGGGTCATGGCTATGGCTACACCTTC
>.|TRBJ2-7|TRBV4-1|.
CASSHPGRAYEQYF
TGCGCCAGCAGTCATCCGGGACGGGCCTACGAGCAGTACTTC
>.|TRBJ1-2|TRBV20-1|.
CSARVGRRHGYTF
TGCAGTGCTAGAGTGGGAAGGAGGCATGGCTACACCTTC
>.|TRBJ1-4|TRBV7-2|.
CASGLVGGLDEKLFF
TGTGCCAGCGGCTTAGTGGGGGGGCTCGACGAAAAACTGTTTTTT